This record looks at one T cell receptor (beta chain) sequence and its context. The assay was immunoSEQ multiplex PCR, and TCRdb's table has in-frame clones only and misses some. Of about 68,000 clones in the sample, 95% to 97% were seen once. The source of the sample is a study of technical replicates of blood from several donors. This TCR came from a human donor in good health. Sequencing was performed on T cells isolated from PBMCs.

CDR3 sequence: CASSLGGGYYNEQFF. CDR3 DNA sequence: TGTGCCAGCAGCTTGGGGGGAGGGTACTACAATGAGCAGTTCTTC. The chain uses TRBV5-6 and TRBJ2-1; TRBD2 agrees at 7 bases. The CDR3 spans 15 residues. Per the germline V gene, CDR1 is SGHDT and CDR2 is YYEEEE. Trimming at V came to 0 bases and at J to 3 bases, leaving 3 bases not matched to a gene.